This T cell receptor beta chain was identified during a study of blood T cells in healthy people across ages. With a J-beta primer mix and a sample-barcoded 5' primer, a second PCR ran roughly 7 to 11 cycles. Tagging of each cDNA molecule was performed by a template-switch adaptor with 12 random nucleotides. TCRdb ran MiXCR on the 5' RACE reads and lists one entry per CDR3 protein. The sample lists roughly 1 million distinct CDR3 sequences; less than 25% were seen once. This clonotype was detected only a few times. Germline assignment: CDR1 KGHDR and CDR2 SFDVKD. With 8 bases removed from V and 9 bases from J, the gap between germline ends came to 13 bases. CDR3 size: 12 residues. These data also featured in a second study, about T cells of mothers and their children.

The TCR sequence derives from a girl aged 2-10 years in good health. The chain carries TRBV24-1 and TRBJ2-1; D gene ambiguous. Sequenced material: blood. CDR3 residues: CATKSLSREQFF. The CDR3 coding sequence is TGTGCCACCAAGAGTTTGAGTCGTGAGCAGTTCTTC.